The rows below give T cell receptor beta chains drawn from one sample of a study of shared clonotypes between healthy human individuals. The method was immunoSEQ multiplex PCR; TCRdb's version includes in-frame clones alone and lacks a portion of them. The repertoire consists of under 120,000 clones, with about 66% occurring once and the leading ten covering around 25%. Sequenced sample: memory CD8+ T cells sorted from blood. The source is a woman aged 25 to 39 in good health. Both conserved end residues are part of each CDR3. A D gene is named only where the DNA matches it firmly. For some rows the clone size is stated as once, few or many, or as a class when expanded; others skip it.

>TRBV19|-|few|TRBJ2-1
TGTGCCAGTAGTCCGACCCTTCATGAGCAGTTCTTC
CASSPTLHEQFF
>TRBV29-1|-|-|TRBJ1-1
TGCAGCGTTGAGGGCGGCTCCCCGAGGACTGAAGCTTTCTTT
CSVEGGSPRTEAFF
>TRBV5-6|-|-|TRBJ1-4
TGTGCCAGCAGCTTGGCGATGGACAGAGGTTATAATGAAAAACTGTTTTTT
CASSLAMDRGYNEKLFF
>TRBV7-9|-|-|TRBJ2-1
TGTGCCAGCAGTTGGGTCGGGCTCAATGAGCAGTTCTTC
CASSWVGLNEQFF
>TRBV28|-|-|TRBJ2-3
TGTGCCAGCAATGTGAGGGGGTTCATCACAGATACGCAGTATTTT
CASNVRGFITDTQYF
>TRBV28|TRBD2|-|TRBJ2-7
TGTGCCAGCAGTTTTACGGGACTAGCCCGCGAGCAGTACTTC
CASSFTGLAREQYF
>TRBV27|-|-|TRBJ2-2
TGTGCCAGCAGTTTATATTTGGCCGGGGAGCTGTTTTTT
CASSLYLAGELFF
>TRBV19|TRBD1|-|TRBJ2-1
TGTGCCAGTAGTGATGGGACAGGCTGGGATGAGCAGTTCTTC
CASSDGTGWDEQFF
>TRBV15|-|few|TRBJ1-1
TGTGCCACCAGCAGAGAGCGGACGGAGGGGAAAGCTTTCTTT
CATSRERTEGKAFF
>TRBV6-4|TRBD1|-|TRBJ2-1
TGTGCCAGCAGTGACAAGACGGGACAGGGGTACGATGAGCAGTTCTTC
CASSDKTGQGYDEQFF
>TRBV11-1|-|once|TRBJ2-7
TGTGCCAGCAGCTTACGAGGGGCCGCCTACGAGCAGTACTTC
CASSLRGAAYEQYF
>TRBV27|TRBD2|-|TRBJ2-3
TGTGCCAGCAGTCCCCGGACTAGCGGGCTTGGCACAGATACGCAGTATTTT
CASSPRTSGLGTDTQYF
>TRBV5-5|-|few|TRBJ1-5
TGTGCCAGCAGCTTGGGACAGAGAAAGCATGGGGATCAGCCCCAGCATTTT
CASSLGQRKHGDQPQHF
>TRBV28|-|-|TRBJ2-1
TGTGCCAGCAGTCGTGGGGAGGAATTTAGGTCTTATGAGCAGTTCTTC
CASSRGEEFRSYEQFF
>TRBV28|-|many|TRBJ2-1
TGTGCCAGCAGTTTAATATGGGACAATGAGCAGTTCTTC
CASSLIWDNEQFF
>TRBV5-5|-|few|TRBJ2-2
TGTGCCAGCAGCTTGGGGTGGAGCCTCGGGTTGGCCGGGGAGCTGTTTTTT
CASSLGWSLGLAGELFF
>TRBV25-1|TRBD2|-|TRBJ2-4
TGTGCCAGCAGTGAAAAGAGCGGGAGGGCGGAAAACATTCAGTACTTC
CASSEKSGRAENIQYF
>TRBV6-1|TRBD1|few|TRBJ1-3
TGTGCCACCCGGGACAGGGAATTTAGCACCATATATTTT
CATRDREFSTIYF
>TRBV7-6|TRBD2|-|TRBJ2-1
TGTGCCAGCAGCTTAGGCGCTAGCGGGTTCAATGAGCAGTTCTTC
CASSLGASGFNEQFF
>TRBV6-1|-|-|TRBJ2-2
TGTGCCAGCAGTGAAGGATCCGGGGAGCTGTTTTTT
CASSEGSGELFF
>TRBV5-8|-|-|TRBJ2-3
TGTGCCAGCATCGAAAGGGGGAGCACAGATACGCAGTATTTT
CASIERGSTDTQYF
>TRBV28|-|-|TRBJ1-1
TGTGCCACCCGGACCTTCGGGACTGAAGCTTTCTTT
CATRTFGTEAFF
>TRBV2|TRBD1|-|TRBJ1-5
TGTGCCAGCAGCTCGACAGGGTCAGGCAATCAGCCCCAGCATTTT
CASSSTGSGNQPQHF
>TRBV10-3|TRBD1|many|TRBJ1-2
TGTGCCATCATGGGGGACAGGGACCTTCTCTATGGCTACACCTTC
CAIMGDRDLLYGYTF
>TRBV9|TRBD2|-|TRBJ2-1
TGTGCCAGCAGCGCCGGGACTAGCAGCTACAATGAGCAGTTCTTC
CASSAGTSSYNEQFF
>TRBV11-1|-|-|TRBJ2-1
TGTGCCAGCAGCTTCCAGGGAGGTGAGGTCTCCTACAATGAGCAGTTCTTC
CASSFQGGEVSYNEQFF
>TRBV7-9|TRBD2|-|TRBJ2-7
TGTGCCAGCAGCTCCACTAGCGGATCCTACGAGCAGTACTTC
CASSSTSGSYEQYF
>TRBV27|-|once|TRBJ1-2
TGTGCCAGCAGTTTAAATCGGGGCAGGGATGGCTACACCTTC
CASSLNRGRDGYTF
>TRBV27|-|-|TRBJ1-2
TGTGCCAGCAGTCGAAACCCGAACCCTAACTATGGCTACACCTTC
CASSRNPNPNYGYTF
>TRBV9|-|-|TRBJ1-1
TGTGCCAGCAGCGTAGGCACGTTCACTGAAGCTTTCTTT
CASSVGTFTEAFF
>TRBV10-2|-|few|TRBJ2-4
TGCGCCAGCAGTGATTCAGGAGCCAAAAACATTCAGTACTTC
CASSDSGAKNIQYF
>TRBV7-7|TRBD1|once|TRBJ2-5
TGTGCCAGCAGCCAGTCGACAGGGGGTCAAGAGACCCAGTACTTC
CASSQSTGGQETQYF
>TRBV4-1|-|-|TRBJ2-7
TGCGCCAGCAGCTCGACTACGGGCTACGAGCAGTACTTC
CASSSTTGYEQYF
>TRBV27|TRBD1|-|TRBJ2-7
TGTGCCAGCAGTTTATCCGGATCATGGACAGGATGGTACTTC
CASSLSGSWTGWYF
>TRBV18|-|-|TRBJ1-3
TGTGCCAGCTCACGTGAGACCTCTGGAAACACCATATATTTT
CASSRETSGNTIYF
>TRBV5-6|TRBD1|once|TRBJ2-7
TGTGCCAGCAGCTGGGGGTCAGGGGGCTACGAGCAGTACTTC
CASSWGSGGYEQYF
>TRBV30|-|-|TRBJ1-5
TGTGCCCCTGTAGTGTGGAGCAATCAGCCCCAGCATTTT
CAPVVWSNQPQHF
>TRBV6-4|-|few|TRBJ2-3
TGTGCCAGCAGCCCCCAGGGCGACACAGATACGCAGTATTTT
CASSPQGDTDTQYF
>TRBV7-8|-|-|TRBJ2-7
TGTGCCAGCAGCTACCTCCCCGGAAAATACGAGCAGTACTTC
CASSYLPGKYEQYF
>TRBV5-6|TRBD1|once|TRBJ2-7
TGTGCCAGCAGCGTCCGGGACAGTCCCTACGAGCAGTACTTC
CASSVRDSPYEQYF
>TRBV7-9|TRBD1|few|TRBJ1-2
TGTGCCAGCACCGGGGACAGGGACCATAATAATGGGGGCTACACCTTC
CASTGDRDHNNGGYTF
>TRBV5-8|TRBD1|-|TRBJ1-5
TGTGCCAGCAGCTTGGGACAGGGGGGTCAGCCCCAGCATTTT
CASSLGQGGQPQHF
>TRBV6-1|TRBD2|-|TRBJ2-7
TGTGCCAGCAGATGGACTAGCGGACATTCCTACGAGCAGTACTTC
CASRWTSGHSYEQYF
>TRBV6-4|-|-|TRBJ1-3
TGTGCCAGCAGTGACTCCAGAAGGTCTCTGGAAACACCATATATCTCTGGAAACACCATATATTTT
CASSDSRRSLETPYISGNTIYF
>TRBV6-4|TRBD2|-|TRBJ2-3
TGTGCCAGCAGTGGGGGGAGGGCCGGTTCAGATACGCAGTATTTT
CASSGGRAGSDTQYF
>TRBV1|-|few|TRBJ2-7
TGCACCAGCAGCAAACCGGGACAGATTCCCTACGAGCAGTACTTC
CTSSKPGQIPYEQYF
>TRBV28|TRBD1|once|TRBJ2-7
TGTGCCAGCAGTTCCGACAGGGGATCCTACGAGCAGTACTTC
CASSSDRGSYEQYF